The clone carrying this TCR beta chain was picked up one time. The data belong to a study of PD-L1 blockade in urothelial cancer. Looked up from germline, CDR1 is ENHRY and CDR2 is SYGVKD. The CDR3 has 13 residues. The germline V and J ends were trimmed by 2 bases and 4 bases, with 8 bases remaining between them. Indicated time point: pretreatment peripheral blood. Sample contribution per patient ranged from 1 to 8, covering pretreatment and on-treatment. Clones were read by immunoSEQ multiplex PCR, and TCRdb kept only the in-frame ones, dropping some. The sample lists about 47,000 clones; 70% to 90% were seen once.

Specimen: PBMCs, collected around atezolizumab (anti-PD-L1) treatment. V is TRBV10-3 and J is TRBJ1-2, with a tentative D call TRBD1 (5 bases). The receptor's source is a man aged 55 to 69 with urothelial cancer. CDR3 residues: CAISEQGSYGYTF. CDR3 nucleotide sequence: TGTGCCATCAGTGAGCAGGGTTCCTATGGCTACACCTTC.